The sequence of this TCR beta chain was determined in a study of PD-1 blockade in mismatch repair-deficient tumors. The CDR3 is 14 amino acids. Germline V gene data show CDR1 as MGHRA and CDR2 as YSYEKL. V was clipped by 3 bases and J by 5 bases; unmatched bases: 3. Produced via immunoSEQ multiplex PCR; TCRdb's table is partial and in-frame only. The sample gives around 40,000 clones, more than 75% of which show up once; approximately 22% is in the top ten. The rearrangement joins TRBV4-1 to TRBJ2-7; 11 positions agree with TRBD2. Material: peripheral blood, obtained 4 weeks after starting pembrolizumab. This clonotype was obtained from an adult with mismatch repair-deficient cancer. The DNA of the CDR3 is TGCGCCAGCAGCCAGACTAGCGGGATCCACGAGCAGTACTTC. This encodes CASSQTSGIHEQYF.